These 20 T cell receptor beta chains came from one sample sequenced in a study of response to subunit inactivated influenza vaccine. TCRdb reprocessed the RT-PCR reads via MiXCR and lists one record per CDR3 protein. This sample carries roughly 190,000 distinct CDR3 sequences, over 9.5% of them seen once, and the ten largest clones take over 25%. These data were also reused for a study on T cells expressing NK-cell markers. Turning to that study: Making the TCR beta cDNA relied on 5'RACE template switching with UMIs.

This material consisted of CD8+ T cells sorted from PBMCs, taken roughly 12 days after vaccination. Receptor source: a man between 45 and 60 years old who received an inactivated influenza vaccine.

This clonotype was detected ten times or more. J is TRBJ2-2 and V is TRBV28; D not certain. V dropped 3 bases and J dropped 2 bases, with 7 bases sitting between them. The CDR3 consists of 14 residues. Germline V gene lookup returns CDR1 MDHEN and CDR2 SYDVKM. As DNA, the CDR3 is TGTGCCAGCAGTTTGAGCGTAAACACCGGGGAGCTGTTTTTT. Residues: CASSLSVNTGELFF.

This chain links TRBV9 with TRBJ2-7, with 11 bases identical to TRBD2. The ends lost 2 bases at V and 2 bases at J; junction bases unmatched: 0. The V gene's germline CDR1 is SGDLS and CDR2 YYNGEE. CDR3 size: 14 residues. The CDR3 nucleotides are TGTGCCAGCAGCGTTAGCGGGAGGGCCTACGAGCAGTACTTC. It encodes CASSVSGRAYEQYF.

V gene TRBV5-8 combines with J gene TRBJ2-1, with no clear D. Deletions cut 0 bases from V and 8 bases from J, with 18 bases between. Looked up from germline, CDR1 is SGHTS and CDR2 is YDEGEE. CDR3 length: 16 residues. The CDR3 sequence: CASSLARYSITDEQFF. DNA of the CDR3: TGTGCCAGCAGCTTGGCCAGGTATTCCATTACCGATGAGCAGTTCTTC. The full variable domain, with the rest looked up from reference TRBV5-8 and TRBJ2-1, is EAGVTQSPTHLIKTRGQQATLRCSPISGHTSVYWYQQALGLGLQFLLWYDEGEERNRGNFPPRFSGRQFPNYSSELNVNALELEDSALYLCASSLARYSITDEQFFGPGTRLTVL.

The V gene is TRBV27, the J gene TRBJ2-5; D is ambiguous. Trimming took 5 bases from V and 2 from J, leaving 12 bases between them. The CDR3 runs 14 residues. The V gene's germline CDR1 is MNHEY and CDR2 SMNVEV (reference sequence). In nucleotides, the CDR3 is TGTGCCAGCAGTCCCTACATAGAGCAAGAGACCCAGTACTTC. Residues: CASSPYIEQETQYF.

This clonotype appeared a few times. The chain links TRBV13 to TRBJ2-1; 10 nucleotides align to TRBD1. V trimming: 2 bases; J trimming: 8 bases; junction bases outside the gene matches: 9. The V gene's germline CDR1 is PRHDT and CDR2 FYEKMQ (reference sequence). This CDR3 has 16 residues. CDR3 coding DNA: TGTGCCAGCAGCTTATCAGTTGACAGGGGGCATGATGAGCAGTTCTTC. Protein product: CASSLSVDRGHDEQFF.

Only a few counts were recorded for this clonotype. The chain is built from TRBV10-3 and TRBJ2-1; 8 bases align to TRBD2. The CDR3 covers 17 residues. The V segment lost 11 bases and the J segment 6 bases; nucleotides outside the gene matches: 21. Germline loops: CDR1 ENHRY, CDR2 SYGVKD. The CDR3, as DNA: TGTGCCGCCTCCTTACAGGGCGGGGTAGCGGGGCCCAATGAGCAGTTCTTC. Residues: CAASLQGGVAGPNEQFF.

This clonotype turned up a few times. The chain couples TRBV25-1 to TRBJ2-1; D call uncertain. CDR3 size: 13 residues. Germline assignment: CDR1 MGHDK and CDR2 SYGVNS. V was pared by 3 bases and J by 3 bases, with 6 bases between. CDR3 nucleotide sequence: TGTGCCAGCAGTGAGGGCCACTACAATGAGCAGTTCTTC. This sequence encodes CASSEGHYNEQFF. Full variable domain (missing parts from reference TRBV25-1 and TRBJ2-1): EADIYQTPRYLVIGTGKKITLECSQTMGHDKMYWYQQDPGMELHLIHYSYGVNSTEKGDLSSESTVSRIRTEHFPLTLESARPSHTSQYLCASSEGHYNEQFFGPGTRLTVL.

This sequence joins TRBV29-1 and TRBJ2-2; tentative D call: TRBD1 (6 bases). CDR3 size: 16 residues. Germline lookup yields CDR1 SQVTM and CDR2 ANQGSEA. Between the trimmed V and J ends, which lost 6 bases and 0 bases, there was a span of 17 bases. CDR3 nucleotides: TGCAGCGTCGCCCAACCGGGACATACGAACACCGGGGAGCTGTTTTTT. It translates to CSVAQPGHTNTGELFF.

This clonotype was observed a handful of times. V gene TRBV7-9 combines with J gene TRBJ2-1; 12 bases fit TRBD2. This CDR3 has 18 residues. After removal of 3 bases from V and 6 bases from J, the junction contained 12 bases not matched to a gene. Germline V gene lookup returns CDR1 SEHNR and CDR2 FQNEAQ (reference sequence). In nucleotides, the CDR3 is TGTGCCAGCAGCTTTCCCACGCGGACTAGCGGGAATCCCAATGAGCAGTTCTTC. This encodes CASSFPTRTSGNPNEQFF.

This clonotype was picked up a small number of times. The chain joins TRBV6-2 or TRBV6-3 to TRBJ1-1, with D unclear. Trimming removed 2 bases at V and 4 bases at J, with 8 bases between. CDR1 MNHEY and CDR2 SVGEGT come from the germline V gene. This CDR3 has 13 amino acids. DNA for the CDR3: TGTGCCAGCAGTTACGCAGAATTCACTGAAGCTTTCTTT. Its protein is CASSYAEFTEAFF.

The table lists this clonotype with many counts. The chain combines TRBV4-3 with TRBJ2-5; D call uncertain. This CDR3 has 14 amino acids. V lost 1 base and J 1 base, leaving 7 bases between the germline ends. Germline assignment: CDR1 LGHNA and CDR2 YSLEER. CDR3 in amino acids: CASSQAYSQETQYF. The DNA of the CDR3 is TGCGCCAGCAGCCAAGCGTACTCCCAAGAGACCCAGTACTTC.

In this sample, this clonotype turned up many times. The gene calls are TRBV4-2 and TRBJ1-1; TRBD1 aligns across 7 bases. CDR1 is LGHNA and CDR2 is YNFKEQ in the germline V gene. The CDR3 has 16 residues. J gave up 3 bases and V 5 bases, and 12 bases lay outside the gene matches. The CDR3 bases are TGTGCCAGCAGCACCAGACAGGGTGTGGGGGACACTGAAGCTTTCTTT. Amino acid sequence: CASSTRQGVGDTEAFF.

V usage is TRBV7-9 and J usage is TRBJ2-5; 7 bases map to TRBD2. The V gene end was trimmed by 1 base and the J gene end by 2 bases; junction bases not matched to a gene: 4. The CDR3 is 15 amino acids. Germline V lookup: CDR1 SEHNR, CDR2 FQNEAQ (reference sequence). CDR3 region: CASSLVSGAQETQYF. Written as DNA, the CDR3 is TGTGCCAGCAGCTTAGTAAGCGGGGCGCAAGAGACCCAGTACTTC.

A few counts support this clonotype. The chain couples TRBV3-1 to TRBJ2-2; D is unclear. This CDR3 has 14 residues. Trimming pared 4 bases from V and 1 base from J, leaving 7 bases between. Germline V gives CDR1 LGHDT, CDR2 YNNKEL (reference sequence). CDR3 residues: CASSPIVNTGELFF. The CDR3 coding sequence is TGTGCCAGCAGCCCGATCGTGAACACCGGGGAGCTGTTTTTT.

Here the CDR3 reads CSATGQGAVGYGYTF. CDR3 sequence (DNA): TGCAGTGCTACTGGACAGGGGGCGGTGGGGTATGGCTACACCTTC. V and J are TRBV20-1 and TRBJ1-2, with 11 bases matching TRBD1. The CDR3 has 15 residues. Germline V gene data show CDR1 as DFQATT and CDR2 as SNEGSKA (reference sequence). Losses at the gene ends were 4 bases for V and 5 bases for J; bases not matched to a gene: 9.

A few counts support this clonotype. The V call is TRBV3-1, the J call TRBJ2-7; perhaps TRBD1 as D (6 bases). The V gene lost 4 bases and the J gene lost 3 bases, with 13 bases spanning the gap. The CDR3 is 14 amino acids. Germline lookup yields CDR1 LGHDT and CDR2 YNNKEL (reference sequence). The CDR3: CASSPFGTLYEQYF. In DNA, the CDR3 is TGTGCCAGCAGCCCCTTCGGGACACTCTACGAGCAGTACTTC.

The chain uses TRBV3-1 and TRBJ2-4; 7 bases are a match to TRBD2. CDR3 size: 17 residues. Per germline, CDR1 LGHDT and CDR2 YNNKEL (reference sequence). The junction had 5 bases not matched to a gene; V was cut back by 0 bases and J by 0 bases. Here the CDR3 reads CASSQEASGLAKNIQYF. The CDR3 DNA sequence: TGTGCCAGCAGCCAAGAGGCTAGCGGCCTAGCCAAAAACATTCAGTACTTC.

In this sample, this clonotype turned up many times. The chain uses TRBV12-3 or TRBV12-4 and TRBJ2-3, with TRBD2 matching 9 bases. V lost 7 bases, J lost 3 bases, and 8 bases stayed unmatched. The CDR3 consists of 15 residues. The CDR3 reads CASNLLAGGTDTQYF. The CDR3 nucleotides are TGTGCCAGCAATCTACTAGCGGGCGGGACAGATACGCAGTATTTT.

This chain connects TRBV27 to TRBJ2-3; 7 bases fit TRBD2. The V segment lost 1 base and the J segment 3 bases; nucleotides outside the gene matches: 4. The CDR3 spans 15 residues. Germline-derived CDR1 and CDR2 are MNHEY and SMNVEV (reference sequence). CDR3 in DNA: TGTGCCAGCAGTTTATTGGGGGGAGGGACAGATACGCAGTATTTT. It yields the protein CASSLLGGGTDTQYF.

This clonotype was detected a few times. This chain connects TRBV25-1 to TRBJ2-1, with 8 bases matching TRBD2. The germline V gene encodes CDR1 MGHDK and CDR2 SYGVNS. This CDR3 region has 15 residues. With 0 bases clipped from V and 9 bases from J, the junction kept 7 bases outside the gene matches. CDR3 nucleotides: TGTGCCAGCAGTGAATACCCGGGGGGGAGTGGTGAGCAGTTCTTC. This translates into CASSEYPGGSGEQFF.